The 22 T cell receptor beta chains below were found in one sample sequenced in a study of post-analysis software for immune sequencing data. TCR beta cDNA libraries included unique molecular identifiers. MiXCR, applied by TCRdb to the PCR reads, yields one record per CDR3 protein. The sample includes 820,000 or so distinct CDR3 sequences, roughly half seen only once; the top ten take 4.6%. General study findings and limits: Roughly 5 TRBV segments, TRBV5-6, TRBV5-1 and TRBV20-1 among them, were found more frequent in patients than controls.

Their target antigens are unknown. The sequencing input was blood. Every receptor here comes from a girl aged 5 to 17 with multiple sclerosis.

The genes are TRBV20-1 and TRBJ2-5, with 7 positions matching TRBD1. Looked up from germline, CDR1 is DFQATT and CDR2 is SNEGSKA (reference sequence). The V segment lost 5 bases and the J segment 5 bases; nucleotides outside the gene matches: 14. This CDR3 has 15 amino acids. The CDR3 sequence: CSASRQGVIEETQYF. The CDR3 region has the DNA TGCAGTGCTTCCCGACAGGGTGTTATAGAGGAGACCCAGTACTTC.

The CDR3 reads CSASAPYGIDNEQFF. In DNA form, the CDR3 reads TGCAGTGCTAGTGCACCCTATGGTATAGACAATGAGCAGTTCTTC. This sequence joins TRBV20-1 and TRBJ2-1; D is undetermined. Trimming took off 3 bases at V and 5 bases at J, with 17 bases between the two ends. Germline loops: CDR1 DFQATT, CDR2 SNEGSKA (reference sequence). The CDR3 extends over 15 amino acids.

The V gene is TRBV7-9, the J gene TRBJ1-2; a possible D gene is TRBD1 (6 bases). The ends were cut back, 5 bases at V and 6 bases at J, with 16 bases in the middle. CDR1 is SEHNR, CDR2 FQNEAQ, per germline (reference sequence). This CDR3 region has 14 residues. CDR3: CASSLPGHPNGYTF. CDR3 in DNA: TGTGCCAGCAGCCTACCGGGACACCCAAATGGCTACACCTTC.

This chain links TRBV6-5 with TRBJ2-7, with 7 bases lining up with TRBD2. This CDR3 is 18 amino acids long. The V gene end was trimmed by 2 bases and the J gene end by 4 bases; junction bases not matched to a gene: 17. Germline V gene lookup returns CDR1 MNHEY and CDR2 SVGAGI. CDR3 sequence: CASSYRVRAGVPYYEQYF. The CDR3 nucleotides read TGTGCCAGCAGTTACCGAGTCCGGGCGGGAGTCCCCTATTACGAGCAGTACTTC.

The sample holds a few counts of this clonotype. The chain recombines TRBV29-1 with TRBJ2-3; 10 nucleotides line up with TRBD2. This CDR3 spans 14 amino acids. The trim removed 5 bases at V and 0 bases at J, leaving 2 bases unmatched. Germline CDR1 reads SQVTM; CDR2 reads ANQGSEA. The DNA for the CDR3 is TGCAGCGTTCGGACTAGCGGTAGCACAGATACGCAGTATTTT. This gives the protein CSVRTSGSTDTQYF.

The J gene is TRBJ1-4, the V gene TRBV5-1, with D unclear. From germline, CDR1 is SGHRS and CDR2 YFSETQ. This CDR3 contains 17 residues. With 4 bases removed from V and 4 bases from J, the gap between germline ends came to 20 bases. In nucleotides, the CDR3 is TGCGCCAGCAGCGCCACGGGAGCCCAGGTCCTTAATGAAAAACTGTTTTTT. It specifies CASSATGAQVLNEKLFF.

The chain joins TRBV20-1 to TRBJ2-1, with D possibly TRBD1 on 6 matching bases. The CDR3 spans 13 residues. Trimming took off 6 bases at V and 4 bases at J, with 13 bases between the two ends. CDR1 and CDR2 (germline): DFQATT, SNEGSKA (reference sequence). The DNA for the CDR3 is TGCAGTGCGAGACGGACAGATTACAATGAGCAGTTCTTC. Protein: CSARRTDYNEQFF.

The chain carries TRBV10-2 and TRBJ2-1, with D perhaps TRBD1 (6 bases). This CDR3 comprises 15 residues. Germline assignment: CDR1 WSHSY and CDR2 SAAADI. The ends were cut back, 3 bases at V and 5 bases at J, with 14 bases in the middle. CDR3 sequence: CASSDTNQGNNEQFF. The CDR3 DNA reads as TGCGCCAGCAGTGACACGAACCAGGGGAACAATGAGCAGTTCTTC.

The chain combines TRBV15 with TRBJ2-1; the D gene is possibly TRBD1 (5 bases). V was pared by 0 bases and J by 2 bases, with 17 bases between. The length of the CDR3 is 18 residues. Germline V gene data show CDR1 as LNHNV and CDR2 as YYDKDF (reference sequence). The CDR3 DNA sequence: TGTGCCACCAGCAGAGATAAGGGGATCCTCGGGCCCTACAATGAGCAGTTCTTC. Amino acid sequence: CATSRDKGILGPYNEQFF.

This clonotype was observed a handful of times. CDR3 in DNA: TGTGCCAGCAGCTTACATCTGGTTACCTACGAGCAGTACTTC. Translating gives CASSLHLVTYEQYF. J is TRBJ2-7 and V is TRBV11-2, with D unresolved. Trimming took 2 bases from V and 2 from J, leaving 10 bases between them. The CDR3 is made up of 14 amino acids. Germline V gene lookup returns CDR1 SGHAT and CDR2 FQNNGV. Full variable domain (outside the CDR3, taken from reference TRBV11-2 and TRBJ2-7): EAGVAQSPRYKIIEKRQSVAFWCNPISGHATLYWYQQILGQGPKLLIQFQNNGVVDDSQLPKDRFSAERLKGVDSTLKIQPAKLEDSAVYLCASSLHLVTYEQYFGPGTRLTVT.

This clonotype was seen only a few times. V and J are TRBV20-1 and TRBJ2-7; 7 positions agree with TRBD1. V shed 4 bases, J shed 0 bases, and the junction held 6 bases outside the gene matches. Germline V gene sequence: CDR1 DFQATT, CDR2 SNEGSKA (reference sequence). The CDR3 is 14 residues long. The CDR3 protein is CSATPWDSSYEQYF. The CDR3 region has the DNA TGCAGTGCTACCCCCTGGGACAGCTCCTACGAGCAGTACTTC.

The chain employs TRBV12-3 or TRBV12-4 and TRBJ1-5; 7 positions agree with TRBD1. J lost 3 bases, V lost 5 bases, and 7 bases had no gene match. This CDR3 is built from 15 residues. CDR3 coding DNA: TGTGCCAGCAGTGCGGGACAGTCCTTCAATCAGCCCCAGCATTTT. Amino acids: CASSAGQSFNQPQHF.

The V gene is TRBV2, the J gene TRBJ2-3, with 8 bases that match TRBD1. The CDR3 length is 13 residues. Germline CDR1 SNHLY, CDR2 FYNNEI. J was trimmed by 4 bases and V by 10 bases; bases with no gene match: 7. The CDR3, as DNA: TGTGCCATACGCCAGGGGGCTGCAGATACGCAGTATTTT. This translates into CAIRQGAADTQYF.

This chain joins TRBV20-1 and TRBJ2-3; D tentatively reads TRBD1 or TRBD2 (5 bases each). Germline V gene data show CDR1 as DFQATT and CDR2 as SNEGSKA (reference sequence). Trimming shortened V by 0 bases and J by 3 bases, and 16 bases separated the two germline ends. The CDR3 totals 16 residues. Here the CDR3 reads CSARDVRDPSTDTQYF. In nucleotides, the CDR3 is TGCAGTGCTAGAGATGTCCGGGACCCTAGTACAGATACGCAGTATTTT.

V is TRBV20-1 and J is TRBJ2-3; 8 bases agree with TRBD1. In germline, CDR1 is DFQATT, CDR2 SNEGSKA (reference sequence). This CDR3 region has 15 residues. J lost 0 bases, V lost 6 bases, and 8 bases had no gene match. The CDR3 protein is CSAASGQGSTDTQYF. The CDR3 nucleotides are TGCAGTGCCGCGTCCGGACAGGGTAGCACAGATACGCAGTATTTT.

The chain employs TRBV5-1 and TRBJ2-5; D tentatively reads TRBD1 or TRBD2 (5 bases each). The CDR3 is made up of 17 amino acids. The V gene lost 1 base and the J gene lost 2 bases, with 18 bases spanning the gap. The germline V gene encodes CDR1 SGHRS and CDR2 YFSETQ. The DNA of the CDR3 is TGCGCCAGCAGCTTGTCCTGGGGCTCGCTAGCTCAAGAGACCCAGTACTTC. It yields the protein CASSLSWGSLAQETQYF. The complete variable domain, with remaining parts taken from reference TRBV5-1 and TRBJ2-5, reads KAGVTQTPRYLIKTRGQQVTLSCSPISGHRSVSWYQQTPGQGLQFLFEYFSETQRNKGNFPGRFSGRQFSNSRSEMNVSTLELGDSALYLCASSLSWGSLAQETQYFGPGTRLLVL.

The CDR3 nucleotides are TGTGCCAGCAGCTTGGGGTCGGGCTATGGCTACACCTTC. Encoded protein: CASSLGSGYGYTF. This chain uses TRBV7-9 with TRBJ1-2, with D unclear. Trimming removed 3 bases at V and 4 bases at J, with 9 bases between. Germline assignment: CDR1 SEHNR and CDR2 FQNEAQ (reference sequence). The CDR3 consists of 13 residues.

The rearrangement joins TRBV5-1 to TRBJ2-7; possible D gene TRBD1, 6 bases. CDR1 is SGHRS and CDR2 is YFSETQ in the germline V gene. The V and J ends lost 1 base and 3 bases respectively, with 11 bases between them. This CDR3 contains 14 residues. DNA of the CDR3: TGCGCCAGCAGCTTGCTTAACAGGGACTACGAGCAGTACTTC. Translating it yields CASSLLNRDYEQYF.

The chain uses TRBV7-2 and TRBJ2-7; TRBD2 agrees at 12 bases. CDR1 is SGHTA, CDR2 FQGNSA, per germline. The trim removed 5 bases at V and 2 bases at J, leaving 4 bases unmatched. The CDR3 totals 15 residues. The CDR3 sequence is CASSLASGGAYEQYF. The CDR3 coding sequence is TGTGCCAGCAGCCTCGCTAGCGGGGGGGCCTACGAGCAGTACTTC.

As regards this clonotype: A read error may produce the germline difference seen at one junction end. The CDR3 region has the DNA TGCGCCAGCAGTTTGGGACAGAGAGGAGATACGCAGTATTTT. It specifies CASSLGQRGDTQYF. The V call is TRBV5-1, the J call TRBJ2-3; 7 bases are shared with TRBD1. Germline V gene sequence: CDR1 SGHRS, CDR2 YFSETQ. The CDR3 loop spans 14 amino acids.

This clonotype has a handful of counts. The chain has TRBV4-2 and TRBJ2-3; D gene uncertain. CDR3 size: 15 residues. CDR1 LGHNA and CDR2 YNFKEQ come from the germline V gene. Trimming shortened V by 1 base and J by 3 bases, and 11 bases separated the two germline ends. DNA for the CDR3: TGTGCCAGCAGCCAAGTCCCGGACCTAACAGATACGCAGTATTTT. Translation gives CASSQVPDLTDTQYF.

The CDR3 reads CASSPGTSGRGTYNEQFF. CDR3 sequence (DNA): TGTGCCAGCAGCCCGGGGACTAGCGGGAGGGGAACCTACAATGAGCAGTTCTTC. This chain uses TRBV7-9 with TRBJ2-1, with 16 nucleotides matching TRBD2. The CDR3 has 18 amino acids. Germline CDR1 reads SEHNR; CDR2 reads FQNEAQ (reference sequence). The junction had 6 bases not matched to a gene; V was cut back by 5 bases and J by 2 bases.